The 21 T cell receptor beta chains listed next were all sequenced from one sample in a study of CD8 T cells in Susac syndrome. Random-hexamer reverse transcription was applied to about 0.45 to 1 ug RNA. TCRdb re-derived calls from the immunoSEQ multiplex PCR reads in MiXCR, one entry per CDR3 protein. The table has about 100,000 distinct CDR3 sequences, 95% seen once. The sample taken for sequencing was CD8+ T cells from PBMCs. The origin of the receptors is a human donor with Susac syndrome.

The V gene is TRBV20-1, the J gene TRBJ1-1; perhaps TRBD1 as D (5 bases). V lost 6 bases and J 0 bases, leaving 11 bases between the germline ends. Germline CDR1 DFQATT, CDR2 SNEGSKA (reference sequence). This CDR3 is 13 amino acids long. CDR3 coding DNA: TGCAGTGCGACCGGGACGGTGAACACTGAAGCTTTCTTT. Its translation: CSATGTVNTEAFF.

The genes are TRBV25-1 and TRBJ2-3; TRBD1 matches at 12 bases. J lost 5 bases, V lost 4 bases, and 4 bases had no gene match. Germline V gives CDR1 MGHDK, CDR2 SYGVNS. CDR3 length: 15 amino acids. CDR3 bases: TGTGCCAGCAGTGGGGACAGGGGGCAGGGAGATACGCAGTATTTT. Translation gives CASSGDRGQGDTQYF.

This clonotype was picked up one time. This chain connects TRBV5-4 to TRBJ2-3; 7 bases are a match to TRBD1. The CDR3 is 12 amino acids. Germline loops: CDR1 SGHNT, CDR2 YYREEE (reference sequence). V dropped 3 bases and J dropped 6; count of bases not matched to a gene: 1. The CDR3 sequence is CASSSQGDTQYF. CDR3 DNA: TGTGCCAGCAGCTCACAGGGGGATACGCAGTATTTT.

This clonotype came up a few times. CDR3 loop: CASSLDTGGGEQTQYF. In DNA, the CDR3 is TGTGCCAGCAGCTTAGATACAGGCGGTGGGGAACAGACCCAGTACTTC. The rearrangement joins TRBV11-2 to TRBJ2-5, with D tentatively TRBD1 (5 bases). The CDR3 is 16 amino acids. V was pared by 0 bases and J by 6 bases, with 17 bases between. Germline CDR1 and CDR2: SGHAT and FQNNGV.

V gene TRBV4-2 combines with J gene TRBJ2-7; D unclear. Germline assignment: CDR1 LGHNA and CDR2 YNFKEQ. The V gene lost 0 bases and the J gene lost 3 bases, with 15 bases spanning the gap. The CDR3 extends over 16 amino acids. The CDR3 loop is CASSQEGQQTHYEQYF. The CDR3, as DNA: TGTGCCAGCAGCCAAGAGGGCCAGCAGACCCACTACGAGCAGTACTTC.

The chain has TRBV2 and TRBJ2-6; 7 positions agree with TRBD1. Trimming at V came to 8 bases and at J to 2 bases, leaving 9 bases not matched to a gene. This CDR3 has 16 amino acids. Per germline, CDR1 SNHLY and CDR2 FYNNEI. The CDR3 sequence is CASVRQGETGANVLTF. The CDR3 coding sequence is TGTGCCAGCGTGAGACAGGGAGAAACTGGGGCCAACGTCCTGACTTTC.

The gene calls are TRBV3-1 and TRBJ2-1; D remains unclear. V lost 8 bases and J 2 bases, leaving 7 bases between the germline ends. Germline CDR1 LGHDT, CDR2 YNNKEL (reference sequence). The CDR3 length is 12 residues. CDR3: CASGLAYNEQFF. The DNA of the CDR3 is TGTGCCAGCGGGCTTGCCTACAATGAGCAGTTCTTC.

The CDR3 nucleotides read TGCAGCGCCCGGCTAGGGGGCTACGAGCAGTACTTC. It encodes CSARLGGYEQYF. The chain couples TRBV29-1 to TRBJ2-7, with D possibly TRBD1 on 6 matching bases. Per germline, CDR1 SQVTM and CDR2 ANQGSEA. The CDR3 is 12 amino acids. V was cut by 7 bases and J by 3 bases, with 13 bases left in between.

The V gene is TRBV5-6, the J gene TRBJ1-2, with 7 bases aligning to TRBD1. In germline, CDR1 is SGHDT, CDR2 YYEEEE. CDR3 length: 14 residues. With V trimmed by 3 bases and J by 6 bases, 8 bases remained unmatched. The CDR3 here is CASSWGTAPNGYTF. In DNA, the CDR3 is TGTGCCAGCAGCTGGGGGACAGCACCCAATGGCTACACCTTC. Together with reference TRBV5-6 and TRBJ1-2, the CDR3 gives the full variable domain: DAGVTQSPTHLIKTRGQQVTLRCSPKSGHDTVSWYQQALGQGPQFIFQYYEEEERQRGNFPDRFSGHQFPNYSSELNVNALLLGDSALYLCASSWGTAPNGYTFGSGTRLTVV.

This chain joins TRBV20-1 and TRBJ2-3; weak D call: TRBD1 (6 bases). Germline V lookup: CDR1 DFQATT, CDR2 SNEGSKA (reference sequence). The CDR3 has 14 residues. V gave up 5 bases and J gave up 2 bases, with 14 bases separating them. CDR3 in amino acids: CSAPTGPVTDTQYF. For the CDR3, the DNA is TGCAGTGCTCCTACAGGGCCCGTCACAGATACGCAGTATTTT.

The chain has TRBV7-2 and TRBJ2-7, with 9 positions matching TRBD2. V was clipped by 5 bases and J by 9 bases; unmatched bases: 17. Per germline, CDR1 SGHTA and CDR2 FQGNSA. There are 16 residues in the CDR3. CDR3 DNA: TGTGCCAGCAGCCCAGTCTGGCTAGCGGGGTCCAAGGGGCAGTACTTC. This gives the protein CASSPVWLAGSKGQYF. Full variable domain (outside the CDR3, taken from reference TRBV7-2 and TRBJ2-7): GAGVSQSPSNKVTEKGKDVELRCDPISGHTALYWYRQSLGQGLEFLIYFQGNSAPDKSGLPSDRFSAERTGGSVSTLTIQRTQQEDSAVYLCASSPVWLAGSKGQYFGPGTRLTVT.

This clonotype was seen only a few times. The chain is built from TRBV3-1 and TRBJ2-7, with no clear D. Germline values: CDR1 LGHDT, CDR2 YNNKEL (reference sequence). With 1 base removed from V and 5 bases from J, the gap between germline ends came to 3 bases. This CDR3 contains 11 residues. DNA for the CDR3: TGTGCCAGCAGCCAAGGGAACGAGCAGTACTTC. Its protein product is CASSQGNEQYF.

The CDR3 loop reads CASSRNYLATNEKLFF. The CDR3, as DNA: TGTGCCAGCAGTAGGAATTACCTGGCCACGAATGAAAAACTGTTTTTT. This chain uses TRBV2 with TRBJ1-4; D is undetermined. The V end lost 5 bases, the J end lost 5 bases, and 18 bases lay between the germline ends. There are 16 residues in the CDR3. The germline gives CDR1 SNHLY, CDR2 FYNNEI. The variable domain in full, completed from reference TRBV2 and TRBJ1-4, reads EPEVTQTPSHQVTQMGQEVILRCVPISNHLYFYWYRQILGQKVEFLVSFYNNEISEKSEIFDDQFSVERPDGSNFTLKIRSTKLEDSAMYFCASSRNYLATNEKLFFGSGTQLSVL.

This chain connects TRBV9 to TRBJ2-7; no clear D gene. Germline V gives CDR1 SGDLS, CDR2 YYNGEE. V lost 1 base and J lost 2, with 13 bases in between. The CDR3 is 15 residues long. DNA for the CDR3: TGTGCCAGCAGCGTATCCTACGGCGGTGCCTACGAGCAGTACTTC. Residues: CASSVSYGGAYEQYF.

The chain carries TRBV11-2 and TRBJ1-1, with D maybe TRBD1 (6 bases). The germline gives CDR1 SGHAT, CDR2 FQNNGV. This CDR3 is 15 amino acids long. Trimming took off 5 bases at V and 5 bases at J, with 18 bases between the two ends. The CDR3 region has the DNA TGTGCCAGCAGCCTGTATGAACCCAGGGGTACTGAAGCTTTCTTT. As protein: CASSLYEPRGTEAFF.

This rearrangement joins TRBV29-1 to TRBJ2-1; 8 nucleotides line up with TRBD2. CDR1 SQVTM and CDR2 ANQGSEA come from the germline V gene. This CDR3 spans 13 amino acids. J was trimmed by 6 bases and V by 4 bases; bases with no gene match: 5. The CDR3 DNA follows: TGCAGCGTTGGGGTTAGCGGGGTCAATGAGCAGTTCTTC. Translated, it gives CSVGVSGVNEQFF.

The CDR3 nucleotides are TGTGCCAGCAGTCCGGACCAGACCTACACAGATACGCAGTATTTT. Protein product: CASSPDQTYTDTQYF. The rearrangement joins TRBV28 to TRBJ2-3; D gene unclear. V lost 5 bases to trimming and J lost 2 bases, with 14 bases between them. Germline V lookup: CDR1 MDHEN, CDR2 SYDVKM. The CDR3 has 15 amino acids.

The chain has TRBV29-1 and TRBJ2-7; D is uncertain. The germline CDR1 and CDR2 sequences are SQVTM and ANQGSEA. The CDR3 totals 13 residues. V lost 8 bases to trimming and J lost 3 bases, with 17 bases between them. The CDR3, as DNA: TGCAGCTTCCGTGAGAGCCAGCGCTACGAGCAGTACTTC. It encodes CSFRESQRYEQYF.

The J gene is TRBJ1-4, the V gene TRBV3-1, with TRBD1 as a possible D gene (5 bases). The germline V gene has CDR1 LGHDT and CDR2 YNNKEL (reference sequence). The CDR3 is 15 amino acids. V was clipped by 2 bases and J by 8 bases, with 15 bases between them. CDR3 amino acids: CASSQYRTTREKLFF. The DNA for the CDR3 is TGTGCCAGCAGCCAATACAGGACTACCAGGGAAAAACTGTTTTTT.

The rearrangement uses TRBV5-6 and TRBJ1-2; no clear D gene. The germline CDR1 and CDR2 sequences are SGHDT and YYEEEE. The CDR3 covers 12 residues. Trimming stripped 3 bases from V and 4 bases from J, with 7 bases between. CDR3 coding DNA: TGTGCCAGCAGCTCGGACGGCTATGGCTACACCTTC. Protein product: CASSSDGYGYTF.

The chain has TRBV11-2 and TRBJ2-1; 9 nucleotides match TRBD1. Germline assignment: CDR1 SGHAT and CDR2 FQNNGV. Trimming removed 3 bases from V and 4 bases from J; junction bases left unmatched: 1. The CDR3 totals 14 residues. The CDR3 coding sequence is TGTGCCAGCAGCTTCGACAGGGGGTACAATGAGCAGTTCTTC. Encoded protein: CASSFDRGYNEQFF.